The 7 T cell receptor beta chains reported below all come from one sample, sequenced in a study of PD-1 blockade in classical Hodgkin lymphoma. Profiled with immunoSEQ multiplex PCR; TCRdb holds only in-frame clones, not every one. Of roughly 100,000 clones in the sample, approximately 89% were seen once. As for time point: cycle 4 day 1 (C4D1), after five to seven weeks of nivolumab. Relapse was seen in all patients after autologous stem cell transplantation, and brentuximab vedotin exposure was variable. The material sequenced was peripheral blood mononuclear cells (PBMCs), taken before the fourth cycle of nivolumab. The receptors were sampled from a human donor with classical Hodgkin lymphoma.

Here the CDR3 DNA reads TGTGCCAGCTCTCGACCAGGGATCGCCGGGGAGCTGTTTTTT. Translation: CASSRPGIAGELFF. The chain recombines TRBV25-1 with TRBJ2-2; perhaps TRBD1 as D (5 bases). The CDR3 consists of 14 residues. Germline values: CDR1 MGHDK, CDR2 SYGVNS. Trimming removed 8 bases from V and 6 bases from J, with 16 bases in between.

The rearrangement uses TRBV11-2 and TRBJ2-1; D perhaps matches TRBD1 (8 bases). The V gene's germline CDR1 is SGHAT and CDR2 FQNNGV. Trimming cost V 5 bases and J 7 bases, with 12 bases left between them. The CDR3 extends over 13 amino acids. The CDR3 DNA reads TGTGCCAGCAGCAAACAGGGGGGGAATGAGCAGTTCTTC. The encoded protein is CASSKQGGNEQFF.

The rearrangement joins TRBV7-2 to TRBJ2-7, with 9 bases that match TRBD2. The germline V gene encodes CDR1 SGHTA and CDR2 FQGNSA. The V and J ends lost 1 base and 5 bases, in that order; junction bases with no gene match: 6. The CDR3 runs 15 residues. In DNA form, the CDR3 reads TGTGCCAGCAGCTTAGACGCTAGCGGGATTAACGAGCAGTACTTC. This translates into CASSLDASGINEQYF.

This chain joins TRBV27 and TRBJ1-1; D possibly corresponds to TRBD1 (6 bases). Trimming left V 8 bases short and J 0 bases short, with 22 bases between. There are 17 residues in the CDR3. Germline CDR1 and CDR2: MNHEY and SMNVEV (reference sequence). The CDR3 loop is CASSYRGSRGMNTEAFF. For the CDR3, the DNA is TGTGCCAGCTCCTATCGCGGCTCCAGGGGAATGAACACTGAAGCTTTCTTT.

The chain's CDR3 is CASSLGRGPYEQYF. CDR3 nucleotides: TGTGCCAGCAGTTTGGGCAGGGGCCCCTACGAGCAGTACTTC. The chain joins TRBV27 to TRBJ2-7; possibly TRBD1 for D (6 bases). The CDR3 contains 14 residues. Trimming shortened V by 3 bases and J by 2 bases, and 11 bases separated the two germline ends. Germline V gene sequence: CDR1 MNHEY, CDR2 SMNVEV (reference sequence).

The J gene is TRBJ2-5, the V gene TRBV25-1, with 10 positions matching TRBD2. CDR3 length: 14 amino acids. The trim removed 7 bases at V and 5 bases at J, leaving 7 bases unmatched. The germline V gene has CDR1 MGHDK and CDR2 SYGVNS. The CDR3 reads CASTRSGRWETQYF. CDR3 in DNA: TGTGCCAGCACCCGTAGCGGGAGGTGGGAGACCCAGTACTTC.

The chain links TRBV20-1 to TRBJ2-5; possibly TRBD2 for D (5 bases). The CDR3 is 10 residues long. Germline loops: CDR1 DFQATT, CDR2 SNEGSKA (reference sequence). V lost 7 bases to trimming and J lost 2 bases, with 5 bases between them. CDR3 protein: CSGLQETQYF. The CDR3 DNA reads TGCAGTGGACTACAAGAGACCCAGTACTTC.